These 17 T cell receptor beta chains came from one sample sequenced in a study of T cells expressing NK-cell markers. From the 5' RACE reads, TCRdb lists one entry per CDR3 protein and no DNA. This repertoire includes hundreds of thousands of distinct CDR3 sequences. The sample was blood T cells: a sorted CD56 or NKG2C T cell subset, CD4+ or CD8+ T cells, or bulk PBMC T cells (not recorded which). All receptors derive from a woman between 18 and 75 years old in good health.

The rearrangement uses TRBV28 and TRBJ2-6; checking the TCRdb D call of TRBD2 is not possible without DNA. Germline CDR1 MDHEN, CDR2 SYDVKM. There are 16 residues in the CDR3. The CDR3 protein is CASSWAFSTGANVLTF.

The chain combines TRBV20-1 with TRBJ2-1; TCRdb selects TRBD1, and the lack of DNA leaves this call unchecked. The germline gives CDR1 DFQATT, CDR2 SNEGSKA (reference sequence). The CDR3 has 14 residues. The CDR3 sequence is CSARGDRGHNEQFF.

The chain joins TRBV20-1 to TRBJ1-1. The CDR3 length is 13 residues. Germline CDR1 reads DFQATT; CDR2 reads SNEGSKA (reference sequence). The CDR3: CSAYGRMNTEAFF.

The CDR3 reads CASSQAGWYGYTF. The chain is built from TRBV4-3 and TRBJ1-2. Germline V gives CDR1 LGHNA, CDR2 YSLEER. The CDR3 runs to 13 residues.

The J gene is TRBJ2-3, the V gene TRBV11-2; with no DNA, the TCRdb D assignment of TRBD1 cannot be verified. CDR3 length equals 15 residues. CDR1 and CDR2 (germline): SGHAT, FQNNGV. The CDR3 protein is CASSRTGGHRDTQYF.

The V call is TRBV24-1, the J call TRBJ2-3; TCRdb gives TRBD1 as the D gene, but with no DNA this cannot be confirmed. The CDR3 length is 17 residues. CDR1 KGHDR and CDR2 SFDVKD come from the germline V gene. CDR3 sequence: CATSDRAGKERTDTQYF.

V gene TRBV6-2 or TRBV6-3 combines with J gene TRBJ1-1; TCRdb indicates TRBD1, and absent DNA this call remains unverified. CDR1 is MNHEY, CDR2 SVGEGT, per germline. The length of the CDR3 is 15 residues. The CDR3 loop reads CASSAPRQANTEAFF.

This rearrangement joins TRBV5-4 to TRBJ2-5; the D gene TCRdb calls, TRBD2, cannot be checked with no DNA. Germline assignment: CDR1 SGHNT and CDR2 YYREEE (reference sequence). The CDR3 has 16 amino acids. The CDR3 protein is CASSLRAGGPYETQYF.

The V and J genes are TRBV28 and TRBJ1-5. In germline, CDR1 is MDHEN, CDR2 SYDVKM. The CDR3 runs 13 residues. The CDR3 sequence is CASSSPPNQPQHF.

The gene calls are TRBV7-2 and TRBJ2-7; the D gene TCRdb calls, TRBD1, cannot be checked with no DNA. The germline V gene has CDR1 SGHTA and CDR2 FQGNSA. This CDR3 has 13 amino acids. CDR3 region: CASSLGAWYEQYF. The full variable domain, in which reference TRBV7-2 and TRBJ2-7 provide the parts outside the CDR3, is GAGVSQSPSNKVTEKGKDVELRCDPISGHTALYWYRQSLGQGLEFLIYFQGNSAPDKSGLPSDRFSAERTGGSVSTLTIQRTQQEDSAVYLCASSLGAWYEQYFGPGTRLTVT.

The chain links TRBV20-1 to TRBJ1-4. Germline CDR1 DFQATT, CDR2 SNEGSKA (reference sequence). The CDR3 extends over 14 amino acids. The CDR3 reads CSARDFQGGEKLFF.

The rearrangement joins TRBV18 to TRBJ1-1; the TRBD1 assignment by TCRdb is unverifiable without DNA. The CDR3 sequence is 14 residues long. The germline gives CDR1 KGHSH, CDR2 LQKENI. The CDR3 sequence: CASSGGQGVTEAFF.

The chain employs TRBV6-5 and TRBJ2-2. The CDR3 totals 11 residues. Per germline, CDR1 MNHEY and CDR2 SVGAGI. CDR3 residues: CASMRSGELFF.

J is TRBJ1-6 and V is TRBV20-1; no DNA is available, so the TRBD1 call from TCRdb remains unchecked. Germline loops: CDR1 DFQATT, CDR2 SNEGSKA (reference sequence). The CDR3 is 17 residues long. CDR3 sequence: CSAIVGQGRFSDSPLHF.

The chain is built from TRBV21-1 and TRBJ2-2; TCRdb reports TRBD1, a call that lacks DNA to check it against. TRBV21-1 is noted as a pseudogene. There are 13 residues in the CDR3. The chain's CDR3 is CARTQGSTGELFF.

The rearrangement joins TRBV30 to TRBJ2-1; the D call from TCRdb, TRBD2, cannot be confirmed without DNA. CDR3 size: 13 residues. Germline lookup yields CDR1 GTSNPN and CDR2 SVGIG (reference sequence). The CDR3 sequence is CASSSGLGEEQFF.

This chain connects TRBV2 to TRBJ2-1; checking the TCRdb D call of TRBD1 is not possible without DNA. The CDR3 contains 13 residues. Germline CDR1 SNHLY, CDR2 FYNNEI. The CDR3 sequence: CASSELRGNEQFF.